Each of the 5 T cell receptor beta chains below was sequenced from the same sample in a study of blood T cell repertoires in COVID-19. TCRdb's table, derived via immunoSEQ multiplex PCR, lists solely in-frame clones and lacks some. This table holds fewer than 45,000 clones, roughly 82% found once. Sequencing was done on a sample of peripheral blood. The receptors stem from a human donor in a cohort sampled during active COVID-19.

The CDR3: CASSSQLAVPYEQYF. CDR3 nucleotide sequence: TGTGCCAGCAGCTCTCAACTAGCGGTCCCCTACGAGCAGTACTTC. The chain uses TRBV7-9 and TRBJ2-7, with 8 nucleotides matching TRBD2. The CDR3 is 15 residues long. The germline V gene encodes CDR1 SEHNR and CDR2 FQNEAQ (reference sequence). After removal of 4 bases from V and 2 bases from J, the junction contained 7 bases not matched to a gene.

This chain uses TRBV6-2 or TRBV6-3 with TRBJ1-1, with D perhaps TRBD1 (5 bases). The V gene lost 2 bases and the J gene lost 4 bases, with 11 bases spanning the gap. CDR1 is MNHEY, CDR2 SVGEGT, per germline. The CDR3 has 14 amino acids. This CDR3 reads CASSYRGMGTEAFF. In DNA, the CDR3 is TGTGCCAGCAGTTACAGGGGTATGGGCACTGAAGCTTTCTTT.

V gene TRBV6-1 combines with J gene TRBJ2-2; 7 nucleotides match TRBD2. Per germline, CDR1 MNHNS and CDR2 SASEGT. V trimming: 2 bases; J trimming: 8 bases; junction bases outside the gene matches: 8. The CDR3 covers 15 residues. DNA for the CDR3: TGTGCCAGCAGTGAATCGGCTAGCGGTCGAGGGGAGCTGTTTTTT. Residues: CASSESASGRGELFF.

The V call is TRBV9, the J call TRBJ1-1; D might be TRBD1 (6 bases). The CDR3 contains 16 residues. The germline CDR1 and CDR2 sequences are SGDLS and YYNGEE. V was shortened by 0 bases and J by 4 bases, with 16 bases between the two germline ends. The CDR3 bases are TGTGCCAGCAGCGTAGGTTTGGGGGCAGGAAGCACTGAAGCTTTCTTT. This encodes CASSVGLGAGSTEAFF. Supplemented by reference TRBV9 and TRBJ1-1, the full variable domain reads DSGVTQTPKHLITATGQRVTLRCSPRSGDLSVYWYQQSLDQGLQFLIQYYNGEERAKGNILERFSAQQFPDLHSELNLSSLELGDSALYFCASSVGLGAGSTEAFFGQGTRLTVV.

The chain links TRBV6-5 to TRBJ2-3; D not resolved. V was pared by 7 bases and J by 6 bases, with 20 bases between. The CDR3 sequence is 15 residues long. Looked up from germline, CDR1 is MNHEY and CDR2 is SVGAGI. CDR3 sequence (DNA): TGTGCCAGCATAGTGAGGCACCCCCTTTGGGATACGCAGTATTTT. As protein: CASIVRHPLWDTQYF.